A selection of T cell receptor beta chains follows, all from one sample in a study of graft-versus-host responses after intestinal transplantation. For these receptors, no antigen is known. Sequencing used immunoSEQ multiplex PCR; TCRdb keeps in-frame clones, though not all of them. The table lists around 100,000 clones, approximately 93% of them singletons, with 1% to 1.5% in the top ten. The input for sequencing was unstimulated CD8+ T cells sorted from spleen or lymph node cells, taken before intestinal transplant. Receptors were obtained from a human donor who received an intestinal transplant. The CDR3 runs from the conserved cysteine through the conserved F or W. The order of the fields is D gene, V gene, J gene, clone size, CDR3 protein, CDR3 DNA. D genes are given only for firm matches. The size entry is marked missing in some rows and otherwise reads once, few, many or a size class.

D gene: NA; V gene: TRBV4-1; J gene: TRBJ2-1; clone size: NA; CDR3 protein: CASSQPGEDNEQFF; CDR3 DNA: TGCGCCAGCAGCCAACCGGGGGAGGACAATGAGCAGTTCTTC
D gene: NA; V gene: TRBV5-6; J gene: TRBJ2-7; clone size: once; CDR3 protein: CASSSRPPGDTYEQYF; CDR3 DNA: TGTGCCAGCAGCTCCCGCCCCCCGGGGGACACTTACGAGCAGTACTTC
D gene: TRBD2; V gene: TRBV5-8; J gene: TRBJ2-5; clone size: NA; CDR3 protein: CASTGGAETQYF; CDR3 DNA: TGTGCCAGCACCGGGGGGGCAGAGACCCAGTACTTC
D gene: TRBD1; V gene: TRBV15; J gene: TRBJ1-3; clone size: few; CDR3 protein: CATADRQGDTIYF; CDR3 DNA: TGTGCCACCGCGGACCGACAGGGGGACACCATATATTTT
D gene: NA; V gene: TRBV6-1; J gene: TRBJ2-1; clone size: NA; CDR3 protein: CASRTAAYNEQFF; CDR3 DNA: TGTGCCAGCAGGACAGCCGCCTACAATGAGCAGTTCTTC
D gene: TRBD1; V gene: TRBV6-1; J gene: TRBJ1-5; clone size: NA; CDR3 protein: CASSEEAGGYQPQHF; CDR3 DNA: TGTGCCAGCAGTGAAGAGGCAGGGGGCTATCAGCCCCAGCATTTT
D gene: TRBD2; V gene: TRBV29-1; J gene: TRBJ2-5; clone size: NA; CDR3 protein: CSVDGTSGGTRAETQYF; CDR3 DNA: TGCAGCGTTGATGGTACTAGCGGGGGTACCAGGGCGGAGACCCAGTACTTC
D gene: TRBD1; V gene: TRBV9; J gene: TRBJ2-5; clone size: NA; CDR3 protein: CASSIRDREHETQYF; CDR3 DNA: TGTGCCAGCAGCATACGGGACAGGGAGCATGAGACCCAGTACTTC
D gene: NA; V gene: TRBV5-8; J gene: TRBJ2-7; clone size: NA; CDR3 protein: CASSWGNSYEQYF; CDR3 DNA: TGTGCCAGCAGTTGGGGCAATTCGTACGAGCAGTACTTC
D gene: NA; V gene: TRBV5-6; J gene: TRBJ2-2; clone size: NA; CDR3 protein: CASSLAQGVGELFF; CDR3 DNA: TGTGCCAGCAGCTTGGCCCAGGGAGTAGGGGAGCTGTTTTTT
D gene: NA; V gene: TRBV5-1; J gene: TRBJ2-2; clone size: NA; CDR3 protein: CASSPSTGAGTGELFF; CDR3 DNA: TGCGCCAGCAGTCCTTCCACGGGGGCGGGCACCGGGGAGCTGTTTTTT
D gene: NA; V gene: TRBV5-6; J gene: TRBJ1-1; clone size: NA; CDR3 protein: CASSLGGLGDTEAFF; CDR3 DNA: TGTGCCAGCAGCTTGGGTGGGCTTGGGGACACTGAAGCTTTCTTT
D gene: NA; V gene: TRBV4-1; J gene: TRBJ2-7; clone size: NA; CDR3 protein: CASSLGSETYEQYF; CDR3 DNA: TGCGCCAGCAGCCTAGGGTCAGAGACTTACGAGCAGTACTTC
D gene: NA; V gene: TRBV2; J gene: TRBJ2-4; clone size: NA; CDR3 protein: CASSESLALTKNIQYF; CDR3 DNA: TGTGCCAGCAGTGAGTCACTGGCTCTAACCAAAAACATTCAGTACTTC
D gene: TRBD1; V gene: TRBV19; J gene: TRBJ1-2; clone size: once; CDR3 protein: CASRDRGGVDYGYTF; CDR3 DNA: TGTGCCAGTAGAGACAGGGGAGGAGTGGACTATGGCTACACCTTC
D gene: NA; V gene: TRBV2; J gene: TRBJ2-5; clone size: NA; CDR3 protein: CASSEFLTGDQETQYF; CDR3 DNA: TGTGCCAGCAGTGAATTTTTGACAGGTGATCAAGAGACCCAGTACTTC
D gene: NA; V gene: TRBV2; J gene: TRBJ2-7; clone size: NA; CDR3 protein: CASRGGSLGWDEQYF; CDR3 DNA: TGTGCCAGCAGGGGCGGGTCCTTGGGGTGGGACGAGCAGTACTTC
D gene: TRBD2; V gene: TRBV9; J gene: TRBJ2-2; clone size: NA; CDR3 protein: CASSDRLAGGPMNTGELFF; CDR3 DNA: TGTGCCAGCAGCGATCGACTAGCGGGGGGCCCGATGAACACCGGGGAGCTGTTTTTT